This TCR beta chain was captured by sequencing in a study of CD4 and CD8 cells across lung adenocarcinoma regions. The CDR3 loop spans 13 amino acids. The V gene's germline CDR1 is SGHDN and CDR2 FVKESK. TCRdb reanalysed the PCR reads using MiXCR and keeps one entry per CDR3 protein. The top ten hold approximately 31% of the sample, which has under 20,000 distinct CDR3 sequences, around 46% seen once. This clonotype was seen ten or more times. The material sequenced was CD8+ T cells from the margin of a lung tumor. V and J are TRBV14 and TRBJ2-1, with TRBD2 as a possible D gene (6 bases). The J call may be faulty, since TRBJ2-7 better matches the DNA end. The origin of this receptor is a male donor with lung adenocarcinoma. The CD4 and CD8 labels of this study may be unreliable. CDR3 region: CASSQAAGYEQYF. CDR3 sequence (DNA): TGTGCCAGCAGCCAGGCAGCGGGTTACGAGCAGTACTTC.